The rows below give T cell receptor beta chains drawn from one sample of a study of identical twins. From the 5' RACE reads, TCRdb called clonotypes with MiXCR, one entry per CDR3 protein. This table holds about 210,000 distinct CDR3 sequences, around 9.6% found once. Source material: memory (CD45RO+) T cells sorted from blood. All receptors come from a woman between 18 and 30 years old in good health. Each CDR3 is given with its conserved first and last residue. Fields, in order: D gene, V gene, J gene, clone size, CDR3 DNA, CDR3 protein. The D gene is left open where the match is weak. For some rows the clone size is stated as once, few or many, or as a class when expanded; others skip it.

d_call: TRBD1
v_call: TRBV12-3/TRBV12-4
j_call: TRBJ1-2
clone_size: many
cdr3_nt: TGTGCCAGCAGTTTTCGGCTGGGACAGGGGAACTATGGCTACACCTTC
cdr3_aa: CASSFRLGQGNYGYTF

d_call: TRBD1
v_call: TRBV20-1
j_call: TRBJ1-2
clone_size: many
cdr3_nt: TGCAGTGCAACCAGACAGGGCAACTATGGCTACACCTTC
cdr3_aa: CSATRQGNYGYTF

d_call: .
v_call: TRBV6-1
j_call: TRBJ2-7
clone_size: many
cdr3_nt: TGTGCCAGCGTAGTGGGCCGGACCTACGAGCAGTACTTC
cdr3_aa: CASVVGRTYEQYF

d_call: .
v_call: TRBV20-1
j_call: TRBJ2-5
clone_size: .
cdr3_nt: TGCAGTGCTAGTGGGGCGGAAGGACAAGAGACCCAGTACTTC
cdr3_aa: CSASGAEGQETQYF

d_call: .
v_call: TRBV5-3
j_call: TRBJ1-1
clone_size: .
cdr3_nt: TGTGCCAGATCACGGCTGGGTGCGGACACTGAAGCTTTCTTT
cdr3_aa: CARSRLGADTEAFF

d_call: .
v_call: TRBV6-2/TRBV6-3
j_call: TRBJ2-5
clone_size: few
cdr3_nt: TGTGCCAGCAGTAACGGGGGATCTCAGACCCAGTACTTC
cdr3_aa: CASSNGGSQTQYF

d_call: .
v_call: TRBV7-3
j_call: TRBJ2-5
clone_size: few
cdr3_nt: TGTGCCACCTCAGTGCGGGGCCAAGAGACCCAGTACTTC
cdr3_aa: CATSVRGQETQYF

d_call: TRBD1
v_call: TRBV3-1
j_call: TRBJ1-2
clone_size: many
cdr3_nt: TGTGCCAGCAGTCCCCGGACAGGGGAAACTGGCTACACCTTC
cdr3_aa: CASSPRTGETGYTF

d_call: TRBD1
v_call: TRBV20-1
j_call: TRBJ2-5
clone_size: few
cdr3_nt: TGCAGTGCTAGTGGCGGTGGGACAGGGACCGAGACCCAGTACTTC
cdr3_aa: CSASGGGTGTETQYF

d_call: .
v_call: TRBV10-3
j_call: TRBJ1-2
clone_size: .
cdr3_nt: TGTGCCATCAGTGTACTAAACAGCTATGGCTACACCTTC
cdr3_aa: CAISVLNSYGYTF

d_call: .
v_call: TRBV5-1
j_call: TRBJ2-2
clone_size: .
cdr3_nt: TGCGCCAGCAGCTTGGCCATCGGGGACACCGGGGAGCTGTTTTTT
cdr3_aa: CASSLAIGDTGELFF

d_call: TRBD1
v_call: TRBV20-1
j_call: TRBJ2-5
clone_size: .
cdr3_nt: TGCAGTGCTTTGGGGACAGGGCAAGAGACCCAGTACTTC
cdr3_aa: CSALGTGQETQYF

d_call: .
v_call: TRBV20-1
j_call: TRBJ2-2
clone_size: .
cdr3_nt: TGCAGTGCCACACATAGTAGCGAACGAAACACCGGGGAGCTGTTTTTT
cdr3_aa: CSATHSSERNTGELFF

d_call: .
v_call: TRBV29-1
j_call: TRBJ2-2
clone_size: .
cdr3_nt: TGCAGCGTTGAAGCCGCGGAGGGAAGCACCGGGGAGCTGTTTTTT
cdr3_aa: CSVEAAEGSTGELFF

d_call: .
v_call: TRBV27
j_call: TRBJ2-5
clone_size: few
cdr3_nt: TGTGCCAGCAGTTCCCACGTGGGAGAGACCCAGTACTTC
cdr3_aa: CASSSHVGETQYF

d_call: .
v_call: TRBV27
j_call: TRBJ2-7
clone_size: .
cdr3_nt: TGTGCCAGCAGTTTAGCGGGGAACCGGCAATACTACGAGCAGTACTTC
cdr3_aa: CASSLAGNRQYYEQYF

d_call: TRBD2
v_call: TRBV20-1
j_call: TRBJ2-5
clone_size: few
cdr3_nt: TGCAGTGCTCACGGGACTAGCGGGAGGGGACAAGAGACCCAGTACTTC
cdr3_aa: CSAHGTSGRGQETQYF

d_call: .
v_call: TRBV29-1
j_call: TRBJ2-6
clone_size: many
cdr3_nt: TGCAGCGTTAGAAAGGTCGGGACTGGGGCCAACGTCCTGACTTTC
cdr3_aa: CSVRKVGTGANVLTF

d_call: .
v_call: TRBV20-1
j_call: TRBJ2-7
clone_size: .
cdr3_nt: TGCAGTGCTAGAAACCCTTTGGGGGAGAGGGGATCGTCCTACGAGCAGTACTTC
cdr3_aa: CSARNPLGERGSSYEQYF

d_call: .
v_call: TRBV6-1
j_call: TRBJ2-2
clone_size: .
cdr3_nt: TGTGCCAGCAGCTCGCGGGACACCACCGGGGAGCTGTTTTTT
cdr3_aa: CASSSRDTTGELFF

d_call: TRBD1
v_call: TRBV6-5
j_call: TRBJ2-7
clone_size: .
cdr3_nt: TGTGCCAGCAGTTTGGACAGGAGCTCCTACGAGCAGTACTTC
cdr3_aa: CASSLDRSSYEQYF

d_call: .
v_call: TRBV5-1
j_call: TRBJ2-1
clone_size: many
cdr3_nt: TGCGCCAGCAGCCCACCGACGGTTATCGGTGAGCAGTTCTTC
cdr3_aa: CASSPPTVIGEQFF

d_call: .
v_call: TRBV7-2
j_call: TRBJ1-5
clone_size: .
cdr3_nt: TGTGCCAGCAGCTCTTCCAGAGGGCAGCCCCAGCATTTT
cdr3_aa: CASSSSRGQPQHF

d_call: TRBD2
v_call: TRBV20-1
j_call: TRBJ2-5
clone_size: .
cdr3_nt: TGCAGTGCTAGTTGGGCGGGAGGCCTCCAAGAGACCCAGTACTTC
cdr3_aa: CSASWAGGLQETQYF

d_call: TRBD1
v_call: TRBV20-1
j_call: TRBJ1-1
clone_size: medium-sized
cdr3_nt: TGCAGTGCTGAAGCGGGACAGCCTGAAGCTTTCTTT
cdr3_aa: CSAEAGQPEAFF

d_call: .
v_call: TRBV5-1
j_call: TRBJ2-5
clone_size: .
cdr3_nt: TGCGCCAGCAGCTCTCCCGACAGGTCCGGAAAGACCCAGTACTTC
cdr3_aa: CASSSPDRSGKTQYF

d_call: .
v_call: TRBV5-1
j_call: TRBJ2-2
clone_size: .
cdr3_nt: TGCGCCAGCAGCCCCACAGAGGCGAACACCGGGGAGCTGTTTTTT
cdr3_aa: CASSPTEANTGELFF

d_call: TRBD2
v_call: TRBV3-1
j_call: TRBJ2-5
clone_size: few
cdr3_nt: TGTGCCAGCAGCCAAAGGCCGGGGGGGGCCTTTGAGACCCAGTACTTC
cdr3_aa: CASSQRPGGAFETQYF

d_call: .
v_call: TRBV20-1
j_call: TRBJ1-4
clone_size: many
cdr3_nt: TGCAGTGCTCACAGTGCCCTAAAACTGTTTTTT
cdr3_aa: CSAHSALKLFF

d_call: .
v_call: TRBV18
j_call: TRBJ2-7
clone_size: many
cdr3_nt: TGTGCCAGCTCACGCGGACGGTCCTACGAGCAGTACTTC
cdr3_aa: CASSRGRSYEQYF

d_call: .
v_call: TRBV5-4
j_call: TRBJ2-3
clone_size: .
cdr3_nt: TGTGCCATCAGCCCCGGGATGTTCAGCACAGATACGCAGTATTTT
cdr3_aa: CAISPGMFSTDTQYF

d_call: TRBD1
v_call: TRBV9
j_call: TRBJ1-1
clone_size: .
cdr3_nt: TGTGCCAGCAGCCTAGAGGTGGACAGGGGTAATGAAGCTTTCTTT
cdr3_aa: CASSLEVDRGNEAFF

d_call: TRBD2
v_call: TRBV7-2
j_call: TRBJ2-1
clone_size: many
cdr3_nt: TGTGCCAGCAGCTTAAGACTAGCGGGAGGCAATGAGCAGTTCTTC
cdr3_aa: CASSLRLAGGNEQFF

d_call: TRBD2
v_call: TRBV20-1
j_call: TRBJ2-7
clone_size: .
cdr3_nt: TGCAGTGCTGGGGGTAGCGGGGGGGCCTACGAGCAGTACTTC
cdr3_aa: CSAGGSGGAYEQYF

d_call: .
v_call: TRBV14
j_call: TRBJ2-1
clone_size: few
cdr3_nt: TGTGCCAGCAGCCAAGACGTTGGGGGGAACTCCTACAATGAGCAGTTCTTC
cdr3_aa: CASSQDVGGNSYNEQFF

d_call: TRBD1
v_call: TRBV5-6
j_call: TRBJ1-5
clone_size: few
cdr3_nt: TGTGCCAGCAGCTCCGGGACAGGGGGGAATCAGCCCCAGCATTTT
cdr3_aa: CASSSGTGGNQPQHF

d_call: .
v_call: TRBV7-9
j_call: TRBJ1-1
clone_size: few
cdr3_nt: TGTGCCAGCAGCTTATTCACGGGAGTCGGCACTGAAGCTTTCTTT
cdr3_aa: CASSLFTGVGTEAFF

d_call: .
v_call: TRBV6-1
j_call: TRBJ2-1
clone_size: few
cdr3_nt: TGTGCCACCCGAGGATTAGCGGTTAATGAGCAGTTCTTC
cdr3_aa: CATRGLAVNEQFF

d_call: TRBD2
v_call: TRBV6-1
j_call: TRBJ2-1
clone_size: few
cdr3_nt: TGTGCCAGCAGTGAGGGACTAGCGGGGGACAATGAGCAGTTCTTC
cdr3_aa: CASSEGLAGDNEQFF

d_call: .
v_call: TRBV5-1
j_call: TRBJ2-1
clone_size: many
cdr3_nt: TGCGCCAGCAGCTTGTGGGGTGCTAACAATGAGCAGTTCTTC
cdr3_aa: CASSLWGANNEQFF

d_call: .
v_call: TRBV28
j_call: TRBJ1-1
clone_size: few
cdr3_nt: TGTGCCAGCAGTAGGGAACGATTACTCACTGAAGCTTTCTTT
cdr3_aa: CASSRERLLTEAFF

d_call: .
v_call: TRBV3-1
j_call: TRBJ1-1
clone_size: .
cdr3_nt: TGTGCCAGCAGCCAGACAAGGGTGACTGAAGCTTTCTTT
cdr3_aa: CASSQTRVTEAFF

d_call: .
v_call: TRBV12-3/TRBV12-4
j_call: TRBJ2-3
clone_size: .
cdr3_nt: TGTGCCAGCAGTTTAGCGGGCTCCACTCAAAAGTATTTT
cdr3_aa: CASSLAGSTQKYF

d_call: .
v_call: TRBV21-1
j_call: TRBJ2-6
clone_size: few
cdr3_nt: TGTGCCAGCAGCACACTAGCGGGGATCCTTATTTGCTCTGGGGCCAACGTCCTGACTTTC
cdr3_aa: CASSTLAGILICSGANVLTF

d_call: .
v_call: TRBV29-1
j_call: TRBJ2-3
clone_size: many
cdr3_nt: TGCAGCGTTGTCTCGGGACACACCACAGATACGCAGTATTTT
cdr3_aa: CSVVSGHTTDTQYF

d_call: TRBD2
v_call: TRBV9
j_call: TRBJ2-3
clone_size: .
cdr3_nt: TGTGCCAGCAGTCCACCTTGGGCTAGCGGGTTGGATAGCACAGATACGCAGTATTTT
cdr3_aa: CASSPPWASGLDSTDTQYF

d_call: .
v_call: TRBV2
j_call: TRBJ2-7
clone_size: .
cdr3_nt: TGTGCCAGCAGCGTTTACGAGCAGTACTTC
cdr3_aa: CASSVYEQYF

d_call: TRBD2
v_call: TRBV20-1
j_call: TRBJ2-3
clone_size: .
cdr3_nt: TGCAGTGCTAGAGATAGCGGGGGGCAGGAAGATACGCAGTATTTT
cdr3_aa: CSARDSGGQEDTQYF

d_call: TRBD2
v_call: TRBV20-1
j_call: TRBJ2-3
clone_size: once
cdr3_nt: TGCAGTGCTACAAGGCGGCGAGCGGGAGTCACAGATACGCAGTATTTT
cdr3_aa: CSATRRRAGVTDTQYF

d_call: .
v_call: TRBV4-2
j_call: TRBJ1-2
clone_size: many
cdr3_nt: TGTGCCAGCAGCCAAGAGATCAGGTCTCCCTATGGCTACACCTTC
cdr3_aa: CASSQEIRSPYGYTF

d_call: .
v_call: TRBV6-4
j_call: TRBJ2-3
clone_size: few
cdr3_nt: TGTGCCAGCAGTGATCGGGCAGGGGGCACAGATACGCAGTATTTT
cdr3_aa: CASSDRAGGTDTQYF

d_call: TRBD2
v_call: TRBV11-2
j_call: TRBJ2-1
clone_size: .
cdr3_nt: TGTGCCAGCAGCTCTACTAGCGGGCGAAGCTACAATGAGCAGTTCTTC
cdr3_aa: CASSSTSGRSYNEQFF

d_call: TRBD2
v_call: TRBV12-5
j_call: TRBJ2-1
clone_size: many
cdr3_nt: TGTGCTAGTGGTTCCTTCGGGGGGGCGGTTACCTACAATGAGCAGTTCTTC
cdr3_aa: CASGSFGGAVTYNEQFF

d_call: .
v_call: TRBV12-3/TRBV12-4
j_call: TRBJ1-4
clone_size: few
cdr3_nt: TGTGCCAGCAGTTTGAGGGCCGGGACATCAGAAGAAAAACTGTTTTTT
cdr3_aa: CASSLRAGTSEEKLFF

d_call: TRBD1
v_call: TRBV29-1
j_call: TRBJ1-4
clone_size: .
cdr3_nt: TGCAGCGTTGAGGGACAGGGGAGTGAAAAACTGTTTTTT
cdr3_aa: CSVEGQGSEKLFF

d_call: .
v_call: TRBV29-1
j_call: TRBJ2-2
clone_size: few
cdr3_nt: TGCAGCGTTGCTCAGAATAGAGGCGCCGGGGAGCTGTTTTTT
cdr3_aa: CSVAQNRGAGELFF

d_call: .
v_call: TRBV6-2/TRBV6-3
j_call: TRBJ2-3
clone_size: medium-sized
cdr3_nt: TGTGCCAGCAGTTATCTCGGAGAGGGGGCAGATACGCAGTATTTT
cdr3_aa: CASSYLGEGADTQYF